This entry lists 22 T cell receptor beta chains sequenced from one sample in a study of cytomegalovirus exposure and HLA in healthy donors. Primers for the PCR totalled 60 Vbeta and 13 Jbeta. This table comes from immunoSEQ multiplex PCR, and its TCRdb copy is limited to in-frame clones, with some not included. The repertoire holds 90,000 to 140,000 clones, about 81% seen once, with under 1.5% in the top ten. What was sequenced was PBMCs. All receptors derive from a man in his thirties or forties in good health and CMV-seronegative.

CDR3 nucleotide sequence: TGTGCCAGCAAGGACAGTTACTACGAGCAGTACTTC. Its translation is CASKDSYYEQYF. The genes are TRBV25-1 and TRBJ2-7, with D tentatively TRBD1 (6 bases). Germline V CDR1 and CDR2: MGHDK, SYGVNS. Trimming removed 7 bases from V and 3 bases from J, with 10 bases in between. The CDR3 is 12 residues long.

This clone was seen a single time. This chain joins TRBV6-4 and TRBJ2-3; 10 bases match TRBD1. From germline, CDR1 is MRHNA and CDR2 SNTAGT. Trimming took 2 bases from V and 1 from J; bases not matched to a gene: 0. The CDR3 runs 15 residues. CDR3: CASSDGTGGTDTQYF. The CDR3 DNA reads TGTGCCAGCAGTGACGGGACAGGGGGCACAGATACGCAGTATTTT.

This chain joins TRBV14 and TRBJ1-3; D might be TRBD1 (6 bases). This CDR3 has 16 residues. Trimming took 4 bases from V and 4 from J, leaving 17 bases between them. Germline assignment: CDR1 SGHDN and CDR2 FVKESK. The CDR3 sequence is CASSRGTGIPGNTIYF. The CDR3 DNA reads as TGTGCCAGCAGCCGAGGAACAGGGATACCAGGAAACACCATATATTTT.

This rearrangement joins TRBV7-6 to TRBJ2-6; a possible D gene is TRBD1 (5 bases). The V end was cut by 5 bases, the J end by 0 bases, with 11 bases between. This CDR3 has 16 amino acids. The V gene's germline CDR1 is SGHVS and CDR2 FNYEAQ. Written as DNA, the CDR3 is TGTGCCAGCAGCCCGGCGACAGCCTCTGGGGCCAACGTCCTGACTTTC. It translates to CASSPATASGANVLTF.

This chain joins TRBV19 and TRBJ2-2; maybe TRBD1 (5 bases). Trimming cost V 3 bases and J 2 bases, with 7 bases left between them. Germline lookup yields CDR1 LNHDA and CDR2 SQIVND (reference sequence). The CDR3 is made up of 14 amino acids. The CDR3 DNA sequence: TGTGCCAGTAGTATTCAGGGCAACACCGGGGAGCTGTTTTTT. It encodes CASSIQGNTGELFF.

Note on this clone: Different DNA sequences within this sample yield the same CDR3. The gene calls are TRBV30 and TRBJ2-2; 11 nucleotides line up with TRBD1. The CDR3 contains 18 residues. Per germline, CDR1 GTSNPN and CDR2 SVGIG (reference sequence). V lost 1 base, J lost 4 bases, and 11 bases stayed unmatched. The CDR3 spells CAWSAKAGQGGTTGELFF. The CDR3 bases are TGTGCCTGGAGTGCGAAAGCGGGACAGGGGGGGACCACCGGGGAGCTGTTTTTT.

This chain joins TRBV5-1 and TRBJ2-7; 10 bases are a match to TRBD1. The V gene's germline CDR1 is SGHRS and CDR2 YFSETQ. The CDR3 has 16 amino acids. Unmatched junction bases numbered 6, after V lost 1 base and J lost 2 bases. Written as DNA, the CDR3 is TGCGCCAGCAGCTTGTCGGGGACAGGGGTTGCCTACGAGCAGTACTTC. Translated, it gives CASSLSGTGVAYEQYF. The full variable domain, rest sourced from reference TRBV5-1 and TRBJ2-7, is KAGVTQTPRYLIKTRGQQVTLSCSPISGHRSVSWYQQTPGQGLQFLFEYFSETQRNKGNFPGRFSGRQFSNSRSEMNVSTLELGDSALYLCASSLSGTGVAYEQYFGPGTRLTVT.

This clone has only a few counts. The chain combines TRBV5-1 with TRBJ2-5, with a tentative D call TRBD2 (6 bases). The better agreement between TRBJ2-7 and the DNA end casts doubt on the J call. Germline V gives CDR1 SGHRS, CDR2 YFSETQ. This CDR3 contains 15 residues. CDR3 region: CASSLAIRGTYEQYF. The CDR3 DNA sequence: TGCGCCAGCAGCTTGGCCATCCGGGGGACGTACGAGCAGTACTTC.

The chain joins TRBV27 to TRBJ2-5; 8 nucleotides match TRBD2. Germline loops: CDR1 MNHEY, CDR2 SMNVEV (reference sequence). The CDR3 totals 17 residues. The J segment lost 0 bases and the V segment lost 3 bases, leaving 9 bases of the junction unmatched. DNA of the CDR3: TGTGCCAGCAGTTTGGGGCCGAAGCGGGGGTACCAAGAGACCCAGTACTTC. Its protein is CASSLGPKRGYQETQYF.

This chain connects TRBV9 to TRBJ2-7; D may be TRBD2 (8 bases). The germline CDR1 and CDR2 sequences are SGDLS and YYNGEE. The CDR3 is 15 amino acids. Trimming left V 7 bases short and J 2 bases short, with 19 bases between. The CDR3 spells CASSSIAGQPYEQYF. CDR3 in DNA: TGTGCCAGCTCTAGCATAGCGGGACAGCCCTACGAGCAGTACTTC.

This chain joins TRBV28 and TRBJ2-5, with TRBD1 matching 9 bases. Per germline, CDR1 MDHEN and CDR2 SYDVKM. There are 17 residues in the CDR3. The V segment lost 0 bases and the J segment 5 bases; nucleotides outside the gene matches: 10. CDR3 nucleotide sequence: TGTGCCAGCAGTTTATGGGACAGGGGATGCCCCAGGGAGACCCAGTACTTC. This gives the protein CASSLWDRGCPRETQYF.

V and J are TRBV7-8 and TRBJ2-3; 12 positions match TRBD2. CDR1 is SGHVS and CDR2 is FQNEAQ in the germline V gene. This CDR3 comprises 16 residues. Unmatched junction bases numbered 7, after V lost 7 bases and J lost 2 bases. The CDR3, as DNA: TGTGCCAGCACCGGGGGACTAGCGGGTATCACAGATACGCAGTATTTT. This sequence encodes CASTGGLAGITDTQYF.

The gene calls are TRBV27 and TRBJ2-1; 10 nucleotides agree with TRBD2. V trimming: 11 bases; J trimming: 0 bases; junction bases outside the gene matches: 10. The CDR3 contains 16 residues. Germline lookup yields CDR1 MNHEY and CDR2 SMNVEV (reference sequence). The CDR3 DNA follows: TGTGCCTCGGGGCTAGCGGGAGAACCCTCCTACAATGAGCAGTTCTTC. Residues: CASGLAGEPSYNEQFF.

This clone has a handful of counts. The CDR3, as DNA: TGTGCCAGTAGACGGGACAGCTCCTACGAGCAGTACTTC. Protein sequence: CASRRDSSYEQYF. J is TRBJ2-7 and V is TRBV19, with 7 bases fitting TRBD1. This CDR3 is built from 13 residues. The germline gives CDR1 LNHDA, CDR2 SQIVND (reference sequence). V lost 6 bases to trimming and J lost 0 bases; unmatched junction nucleotides: 2.

V and J are TRBV19 and TRBJ2-6; the match to TRBD1 covers 10 bases. The V gene end was trimmed by 7 bases and the J gene end by 3 bases; junction bases not matched to a gene: 3. The CDR3 is 15 residues long. Germline assignment: CDR1 LNHDA and CDR2 SQIVND (reference sequence). The CDR3 spells CASNRDRGGANVLTF. CDR3 bases: TGTGCCAGTAACCGGGACAGGGGTGGGGCCAACGTCCTGACTTTC.

This clone was seen just once. The chain recombines TRBV28 with TRBJ2-2; 7 bases match TRBD2. This CDR3 has 14 residues. With V trimmed by 2 bases and J by 6 bases, 3 bases remained unmatched. Per the germline V gene, CDR1 is MDHEN and CDR2 is SYDVKM. The CDR3 here is CASSLAGASGELFF. The CDR3 DNA sequence: TGTGCCAGCAGTTTAGCGGGAGCGTCCGGGGAGCTGTTTTTT. Full variable domain (remainder filled in from reference TRBV28 and TRBJ2-2): DVKVTQSSRYLVKRTGEKVFLECVQDMDHENMFWYRQDPGLGLRLIYFSYDVKMKEKGDIPEGYSVSREKKERFSLILESASTNQTSMYLCASSLAGASGELFFGEGSRLTVL.

J is TRBJ2-4 and V is TRBV5-1, with a weak D call TRBD2 (6 bases). This CDR3 is 12 amino acids long. In germline, CDR1 is SGHRS, CDR2 YFSETQ. Trimming left V 4 bases short and J 7 bases short, with 9 bases between. The CDR3 region is CASSAEGNIQYF. The CDR3 nucleotides are TGCGCCAGCAGCGCGGAGGGTAACATTCAGTACTTC.

This clone was observed a few times. The V gene is TRBV4-3, the J gene TRBJ2-7; 9 positions agree with TRBD2. Per the germline V gene, CDR1 is LGHNA and CDR2 is YSLEER. There are 16 residues in the CDR3. Losses at the gene ends were 0 bases for V and 6 bases for J; bases not matched to a gene: 9. The CDR3 reads CASSQDRGSGGSEQYF. Here the CDR3 DNA reads TGCGCCAGCAGCCAAGATCGGGGTAGCGGGGGTAGCGAGCAGTACTTC.

The chain joins TRBV4-1 to TRBJ2-6; D remains unclear. The CDR3 consists of 16 residues. Trimming stripped 6 bases from V and 0 bases from J, with 12 bases between. Per germline, CDR1 MGHRA and CDR2 YSYEKL. DNA for the CDR3: TGCGCCAGCAGTCGAGATTTCGCCTCTGGGGCCAACGTCCTGACTTTC. This gives the protein CASSRDFASGANVLTF.

This clone has a handful of counts. The chain is built from TRBV16 and TRBJ2-2, with unresolved D. The CDR3 length is 13 residues. V lost 3 bases to trimming and J lost 8 bases, with 10 bases between them. Germline values: CDR1 KGHSY, CDR2 FQNENV. CDR3 loop: CASSHTTRGELFF. The CDR3 coding sequence is TGTGCCAGCAGCCATACTACAAGGGGGGAGCTGTTTTTT.

This clone was detected a few times. The chain is built from TRBV7-2 and TRBJ2-3, with D perhaps TRBD1 (6 bases). V lost 5 bases to trimming and J lost 3 bases, with 21 bases between them. This CDR3 spans 17 amino acids. Looked up from germline, CDR1 is SGHTA and CDR2 is FQGNSA. CDR3 DNA sequence: TGTGCCAGCAGCCGACGCATTGGGGGCGGCATGACAGATACGCAGTATTTT. Amino acid sequence: CASSRRIGGGMTDTQYF.

CDR3: CASTGGAATYNEQFF. CDR3 DNA sequence: TGCGCCAGCACCGGGGGGGCCGCAACCTACAATGAGCAGTTCTTC. This chain links TRBV5-1 with TRBJ2-1; TRBD2 matches at 8 bases. The V gene end was trimmed by 6 bases and the J gene end by 2 bases; junction bases not matched to a gene: 7. The CDR3 contains 15 residues. The germline V gene encodes CDR1 SGHRS and CDR2 YFSETQ.